This T cell receptor (beta chain) was sequenced for a study of a mutant IDH1 vaccine in newly diagnosed glioma. Study summary: Every participant had undergone radiotherapy, temozolomide, or both before, and most underwent both.

Noted time point: baseline, week 1 (first vaccination visit). As to treatment: pre-vaccination baseline after standard-of-care therapy. Some clones are missing from TCRdb's copy, which holds only in-frame ones; the method was immunoSEQ multiplex PCR. The sample lists roughly 70,000 clones, 80% to 90% occurring once. The CDR3 has 16 amino acids. The V and J ends lost 4 bases and 4 bases, in that order; junction bases with no gene match: 6. The germline gives CDR1 SGDLS, CDR2 YYNGEE. V gene TRBV9 combines with J gene TRBJ2-2; 11 nucleotides match TRBD1. This TCR was recovered from a woman aged 18-30 years with glioma. Some clones in this sample may be carry-over from other donors' samples. The specimen was peripheral blood mononuclear cells (PBMCs), collected from a glioma patient treated with radiotherapy, temozolomide or both. CDR3 amino acids: CASSPGTGGITGELFF. CDR3 sequence (DNA): TGTGCCAGCAGCCCGGGGACAGGGGGGATCACCGGGGAGCTGTTTTTT.